This T cell receptor beta chain stems from a study of blood T cell repertoires in COVID-19. The CDR3 runs 12 residues. Trimming shortened V by 3 bases and J by 6 bases, and 8 bases separated the two germline ends. Germline CDR1 and CDR2: MNHNS and SASEGT. TCRdb's table, derived via immunoSEQ multiplex PCR, lists solely in-frame clones and lacks some. The sample includes fewer than 250,000 clones, 70% to 90% of them seen just once. This clonotype was obtained from an older woman with active or convalescent COVID-19. Sequencing was performed on peripheral blood. The chain combines TRBV6-1 with TRBJ1-2; no clear D gene. CDR3 protein: CASSDEGHGYTF. The CDR3 coding sequence is TGTGCCAGCAGTGACGAGGGTCATGGCTACACCTTC.